The present T cell receptor beta chain was sequenced within a study of T cells expressing NK-cell markers. What made the TCR beta cDNA was 5'RACE template switching with UMIs. With the 5' RACE reads reprocessed, TCRdb shows one record per CDR3 protein and no DNA. The table counts 300,000 to 450,000 distinct CDR3 sequences; 5.2% lies in the top ten. This clonotype originated in a man between 18 and 69 years old in good health. The sample comprised blood T cells: a sorted CD56 or NKG2C T cell subset, CD4+ or CD8+ T cells, or bulk PBMC T cells (not recorded which).

CDR3 loop: CASSGTEAVGSPLHF. The chain has TRBV5-1 and TRBJ1-6. The germline gives CDR1 SGHRS, CDR2 YFSETQ. This CDR3 region has 15 residues.